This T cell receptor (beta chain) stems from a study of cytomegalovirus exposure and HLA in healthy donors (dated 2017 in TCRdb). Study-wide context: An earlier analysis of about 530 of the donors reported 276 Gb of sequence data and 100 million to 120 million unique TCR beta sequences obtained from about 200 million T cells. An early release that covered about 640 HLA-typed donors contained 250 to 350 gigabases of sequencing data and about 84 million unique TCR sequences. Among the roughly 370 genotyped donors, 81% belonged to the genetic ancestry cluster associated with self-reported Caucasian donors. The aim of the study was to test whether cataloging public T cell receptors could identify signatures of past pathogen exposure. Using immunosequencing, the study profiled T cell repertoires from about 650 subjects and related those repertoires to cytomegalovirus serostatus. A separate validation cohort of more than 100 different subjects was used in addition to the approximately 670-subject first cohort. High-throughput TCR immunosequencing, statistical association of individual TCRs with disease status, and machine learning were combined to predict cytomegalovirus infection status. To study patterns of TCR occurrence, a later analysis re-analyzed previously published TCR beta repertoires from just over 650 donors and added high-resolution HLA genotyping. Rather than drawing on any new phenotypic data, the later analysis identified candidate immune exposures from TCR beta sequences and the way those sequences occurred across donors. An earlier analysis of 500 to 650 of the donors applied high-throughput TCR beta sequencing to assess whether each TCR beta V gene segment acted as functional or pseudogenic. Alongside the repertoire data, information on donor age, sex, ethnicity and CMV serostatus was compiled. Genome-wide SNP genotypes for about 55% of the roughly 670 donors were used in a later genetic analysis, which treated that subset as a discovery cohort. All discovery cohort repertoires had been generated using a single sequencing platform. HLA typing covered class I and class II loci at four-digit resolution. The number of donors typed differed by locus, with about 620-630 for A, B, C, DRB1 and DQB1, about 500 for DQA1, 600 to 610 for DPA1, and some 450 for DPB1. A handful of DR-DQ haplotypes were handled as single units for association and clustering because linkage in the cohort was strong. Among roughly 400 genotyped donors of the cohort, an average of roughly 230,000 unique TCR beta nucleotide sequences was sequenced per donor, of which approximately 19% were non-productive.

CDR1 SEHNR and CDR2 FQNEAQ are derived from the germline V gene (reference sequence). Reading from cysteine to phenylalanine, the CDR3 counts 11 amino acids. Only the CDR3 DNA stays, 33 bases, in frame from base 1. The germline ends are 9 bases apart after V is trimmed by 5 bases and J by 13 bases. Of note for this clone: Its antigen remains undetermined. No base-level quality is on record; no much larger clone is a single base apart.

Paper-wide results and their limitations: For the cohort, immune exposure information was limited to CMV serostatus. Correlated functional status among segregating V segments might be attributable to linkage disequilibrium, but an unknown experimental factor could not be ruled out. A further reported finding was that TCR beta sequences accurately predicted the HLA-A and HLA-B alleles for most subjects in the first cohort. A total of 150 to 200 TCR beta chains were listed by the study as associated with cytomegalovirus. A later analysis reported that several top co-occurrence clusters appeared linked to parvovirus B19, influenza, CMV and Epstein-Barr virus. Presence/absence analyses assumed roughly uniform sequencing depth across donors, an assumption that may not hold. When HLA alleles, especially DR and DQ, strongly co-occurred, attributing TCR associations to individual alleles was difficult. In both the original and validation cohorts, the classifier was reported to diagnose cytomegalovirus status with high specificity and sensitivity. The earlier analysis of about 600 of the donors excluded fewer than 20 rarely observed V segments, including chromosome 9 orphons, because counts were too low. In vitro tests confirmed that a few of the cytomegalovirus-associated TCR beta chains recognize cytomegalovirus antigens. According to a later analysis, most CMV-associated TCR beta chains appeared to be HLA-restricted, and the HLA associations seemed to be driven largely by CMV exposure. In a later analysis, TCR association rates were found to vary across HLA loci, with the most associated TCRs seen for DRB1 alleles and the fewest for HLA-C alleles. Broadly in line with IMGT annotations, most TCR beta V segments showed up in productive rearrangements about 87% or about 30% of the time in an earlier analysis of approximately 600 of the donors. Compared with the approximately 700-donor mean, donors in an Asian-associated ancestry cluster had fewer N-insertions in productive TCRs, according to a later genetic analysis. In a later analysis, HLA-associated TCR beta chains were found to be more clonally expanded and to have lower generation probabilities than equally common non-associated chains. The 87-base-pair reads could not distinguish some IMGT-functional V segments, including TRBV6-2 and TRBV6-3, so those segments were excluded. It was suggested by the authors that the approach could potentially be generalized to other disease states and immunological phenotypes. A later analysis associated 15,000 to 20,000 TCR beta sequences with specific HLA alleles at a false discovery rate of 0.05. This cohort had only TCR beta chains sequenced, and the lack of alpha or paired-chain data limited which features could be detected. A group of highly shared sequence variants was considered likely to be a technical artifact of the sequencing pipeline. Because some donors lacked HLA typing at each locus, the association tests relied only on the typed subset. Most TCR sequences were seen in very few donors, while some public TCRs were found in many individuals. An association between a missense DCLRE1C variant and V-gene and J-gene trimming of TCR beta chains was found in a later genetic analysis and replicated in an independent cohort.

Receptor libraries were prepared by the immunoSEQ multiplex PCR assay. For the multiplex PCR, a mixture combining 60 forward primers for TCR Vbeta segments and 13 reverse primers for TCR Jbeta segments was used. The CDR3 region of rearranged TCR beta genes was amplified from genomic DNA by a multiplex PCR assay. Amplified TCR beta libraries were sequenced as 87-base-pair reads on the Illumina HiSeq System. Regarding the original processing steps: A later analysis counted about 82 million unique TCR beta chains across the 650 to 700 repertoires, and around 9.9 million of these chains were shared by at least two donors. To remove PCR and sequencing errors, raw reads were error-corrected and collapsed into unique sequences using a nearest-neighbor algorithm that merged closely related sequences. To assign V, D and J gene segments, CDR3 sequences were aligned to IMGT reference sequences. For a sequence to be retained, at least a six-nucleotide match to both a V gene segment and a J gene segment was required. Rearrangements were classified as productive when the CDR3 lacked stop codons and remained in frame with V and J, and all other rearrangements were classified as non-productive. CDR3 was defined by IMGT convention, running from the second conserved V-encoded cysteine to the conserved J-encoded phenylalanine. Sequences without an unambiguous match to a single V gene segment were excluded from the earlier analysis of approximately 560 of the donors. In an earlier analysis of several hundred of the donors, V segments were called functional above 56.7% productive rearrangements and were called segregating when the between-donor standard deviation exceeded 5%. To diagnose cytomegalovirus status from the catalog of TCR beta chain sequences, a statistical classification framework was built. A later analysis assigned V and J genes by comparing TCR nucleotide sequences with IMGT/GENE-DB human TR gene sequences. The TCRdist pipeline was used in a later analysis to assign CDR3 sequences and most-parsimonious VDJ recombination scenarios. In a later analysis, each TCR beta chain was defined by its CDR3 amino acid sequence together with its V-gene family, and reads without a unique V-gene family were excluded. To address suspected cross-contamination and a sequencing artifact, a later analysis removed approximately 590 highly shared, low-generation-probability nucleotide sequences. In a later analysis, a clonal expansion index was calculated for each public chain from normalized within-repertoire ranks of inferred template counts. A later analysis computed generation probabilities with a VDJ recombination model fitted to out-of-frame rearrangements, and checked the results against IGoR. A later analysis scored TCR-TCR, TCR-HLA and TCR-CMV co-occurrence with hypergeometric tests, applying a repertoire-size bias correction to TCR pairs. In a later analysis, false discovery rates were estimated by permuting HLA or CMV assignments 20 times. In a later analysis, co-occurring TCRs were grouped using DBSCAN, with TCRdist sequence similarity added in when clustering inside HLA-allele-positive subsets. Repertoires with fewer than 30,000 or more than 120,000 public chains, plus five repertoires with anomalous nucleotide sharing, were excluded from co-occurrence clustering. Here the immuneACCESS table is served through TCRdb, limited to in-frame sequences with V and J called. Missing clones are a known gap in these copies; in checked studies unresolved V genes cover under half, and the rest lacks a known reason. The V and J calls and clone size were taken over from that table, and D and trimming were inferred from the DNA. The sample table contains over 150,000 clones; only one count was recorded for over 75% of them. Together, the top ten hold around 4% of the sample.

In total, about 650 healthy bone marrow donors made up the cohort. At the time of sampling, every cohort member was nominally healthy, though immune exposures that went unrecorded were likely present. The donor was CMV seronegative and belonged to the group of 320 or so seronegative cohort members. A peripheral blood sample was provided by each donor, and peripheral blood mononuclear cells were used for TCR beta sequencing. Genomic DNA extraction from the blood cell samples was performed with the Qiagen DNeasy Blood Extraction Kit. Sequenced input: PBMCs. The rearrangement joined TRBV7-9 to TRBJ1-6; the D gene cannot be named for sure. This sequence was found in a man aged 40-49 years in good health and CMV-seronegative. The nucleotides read TGTGCCAGCAGCCGGGAGTCCCCCCTCCACTTT. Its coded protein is CASSRESPLHF.